One sample yielded the 4 T cell receptor beta chains listed below, sequenced in a study of cytomegalovirus exposure and HLA in healthy donors (dated by TCRdb to the late 2010s). Receptor libraries were prepared by the immunoSEQ multiplex PCR assay. For the multiplex PCR, a mixture combining 60 forward primers for TCR Vbeta segments and 13 reverse primers for TCR Jbeta segments was used. What TCRdb holds here is the immuneACCESS table cut down to in-frame rearrangements. Part of the clones is not present; checked against another copy, under half of the missing clones reflect an unresolved V gene, and the others are unexplained. This sample holds around 180,000 clones; approximately 80% were observed only once. The leading ten clones occupy approximately 2.4% of the sample. Material: PBMCs. Receptors were obtained from a male donor in good health and CMV-seronegative.

To note about this clone: The sample carries other DNA sequences with the same CDR3. The chain recombines TRBV7-2 with TRBJ2-7; TRBD2 aligns across 7 bases. This CDR3 comprises 15 residues. V shed 5 bases, J shed 0 bases, and the junction held 7 bases outside the gene matches. In germline, CDR1 is SGHTA, CDR2 FQGNSA. CDR3 sequence: CASSPRLAGSYEQYF. The DNA of the CDR3 is TGTGCCAGCAGCCCCAGACTAGCTGGCTCCTACGAGCAGTACTTC.

The chain couples TRBV25-1 to TRBJ1-2, with 7 bases matching TRBD1. Germline V CDR1 and CDR2: MGHDK, SYGVNS. The trim removed 6 bases at V and 7 bases at J, leaving 8 bases unmatched. The CDR3 spans 13 residues. CDR3 sequence (DNA): TGTGCCAGCAGCCCCCGGGACAGCAGTGGCTACACCTTC. This gives the protein CASSPRDSSGYTF.

The V and J genes are TRBV11-2 and TRBJ2-5; TRBD2 aligns across 9 bases. The CDR3 totals 12 residues. V was pared by 7 bases and J by 5 bases, with 2 bases of the junction left unmatched. Germline V gene sequence: CDR1 SGHAT, CDR2 FQNNGV. The chain's CDR3 is CASTSGGETQYF. The DNA for the CDR3 is TGTGCCAGCACCAGCGGGGGGGAGACCCAGTACTTC.

The chain is built from TRBV9 and TRBJ2-3; D may be TRBD1 (5 bases). Between the trimmed V and J ends, which lost 3 bases and 0 bases, there was a span of 14 bases. This CDR3 region has 16 residues. The germline V gene encodes CDR1 SGDLS and CDR2 YYNGEE. In DNA form, the CDR3 reads TGTGCCAGCAGCGCCACACGGACATTTAGCACAGATACGCAGTATTTT. Its translation is CASSATRTFSTDTQYF.